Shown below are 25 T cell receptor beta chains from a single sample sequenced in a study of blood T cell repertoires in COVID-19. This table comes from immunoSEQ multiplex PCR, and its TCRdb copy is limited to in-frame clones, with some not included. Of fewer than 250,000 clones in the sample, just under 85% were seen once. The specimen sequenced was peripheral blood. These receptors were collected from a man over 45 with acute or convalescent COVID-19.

The CDR3 reads CASSELAGGSSSYNEQFF. In DNA form, the CDR3 reads TGTGCCAGCAGTGAACTAGCGGGGGGGTCTAGCTCCTACAATGAGCAGTTCTTC. This sequence joins TRBV6-1 and TRBJ2-1; 12 bases agree with TRBD2. The germline V gene has CDR1 MNHNS and CDR2 SASEGT. The length of the CDR3 is 18 residues. The V segment lost 2 bases and the J segment 0 bases; nucleotides outside the gene matches: 5.

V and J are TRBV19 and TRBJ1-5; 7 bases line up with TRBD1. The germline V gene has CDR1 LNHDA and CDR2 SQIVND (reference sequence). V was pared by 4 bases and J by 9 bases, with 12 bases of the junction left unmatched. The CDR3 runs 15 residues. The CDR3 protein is CASSKQTGFPWPQHF. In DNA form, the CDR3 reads TGTGCCAGTAGTAAACAGACAGGGTTCCCTTGGCCCCAGCATTTT.

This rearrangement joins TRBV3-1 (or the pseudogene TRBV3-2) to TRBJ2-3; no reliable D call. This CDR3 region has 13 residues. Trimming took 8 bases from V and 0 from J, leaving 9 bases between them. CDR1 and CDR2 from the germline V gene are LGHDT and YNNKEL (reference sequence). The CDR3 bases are TGTGCCAGCGGCCTGACTAGCACAGATACGCAGTATTTT. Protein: CASGLTSTDTQYF.

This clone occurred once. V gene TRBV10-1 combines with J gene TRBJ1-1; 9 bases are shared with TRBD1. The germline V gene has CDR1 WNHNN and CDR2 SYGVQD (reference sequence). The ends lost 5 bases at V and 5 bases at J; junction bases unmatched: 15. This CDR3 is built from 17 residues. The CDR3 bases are TGCGCCAGCAGTCCCGGGGCTAGGACAGGGGAAAGTACTGAAGCTTTCTTT. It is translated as CASSPGARTGESTEAFF.

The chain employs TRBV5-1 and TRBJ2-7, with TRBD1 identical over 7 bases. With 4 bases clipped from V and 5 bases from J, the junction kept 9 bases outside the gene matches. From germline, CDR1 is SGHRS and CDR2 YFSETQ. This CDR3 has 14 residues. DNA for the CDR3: TGCGCCAGCAGCCGGGCCGGGACAGTCGACGAGCAGTACTTC. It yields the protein CASSRAGTVDEQYF.

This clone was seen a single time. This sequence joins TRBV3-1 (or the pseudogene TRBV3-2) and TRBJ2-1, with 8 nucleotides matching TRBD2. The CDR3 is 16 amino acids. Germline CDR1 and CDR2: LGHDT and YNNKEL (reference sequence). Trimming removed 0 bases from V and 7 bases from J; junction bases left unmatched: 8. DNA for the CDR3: TGTGCCAGCAGCCAAGATCTCGGGGGGGGGCCTAATGAGCAGTTCTTC. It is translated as CASSQDLGGGPNEQFF.

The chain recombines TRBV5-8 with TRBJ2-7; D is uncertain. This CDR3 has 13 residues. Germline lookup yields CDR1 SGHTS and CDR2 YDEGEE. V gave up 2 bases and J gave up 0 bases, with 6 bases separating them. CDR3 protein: CASSFLVSYEQYF. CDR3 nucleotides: TGTGCCAGCAGCTTTCTTGTCTCCTACGAGCAGTACTTC.

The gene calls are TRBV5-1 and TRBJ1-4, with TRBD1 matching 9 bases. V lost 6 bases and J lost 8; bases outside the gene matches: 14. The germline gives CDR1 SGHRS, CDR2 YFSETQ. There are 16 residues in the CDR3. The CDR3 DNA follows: TGCGCCAGCACCCAAGCCCCCGGGACAGGGAAAGAAAAACTGTTTTTT. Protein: CASTQAPGTGKEKLFF.

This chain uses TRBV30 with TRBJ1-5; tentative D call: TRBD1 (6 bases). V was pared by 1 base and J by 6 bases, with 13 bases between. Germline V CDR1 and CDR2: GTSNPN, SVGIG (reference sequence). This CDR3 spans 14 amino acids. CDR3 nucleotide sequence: TGTGCCTGGAGTGACGGACAGTCATCTCAGCCCCAGCATTTT. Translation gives CAWSDGQSSQPQHF.

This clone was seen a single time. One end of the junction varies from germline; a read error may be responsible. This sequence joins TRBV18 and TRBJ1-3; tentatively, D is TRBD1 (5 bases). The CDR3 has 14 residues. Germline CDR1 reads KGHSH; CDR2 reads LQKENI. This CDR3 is CASSPASRGTTIYF. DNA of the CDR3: TGTGCCAGCTCACCAGCCTCTAGGGGAACCACCATATATTTT.

The CDR3 region has the DNA TGTGCCAGCAGCTTGGTATGGGCTAGCGGGGGGAACAATGAGCAGTTCTTC. Encoded protein: CASSLVWASGGNNEQFF. The chain carries TRBV5-8 and TRBJ2-1, with 11 bases that match TRBD2. V lost 0 bases, J lost 5 bases, and 7 bases stayed unmatched. The CDR3 is 17 residues long. Germline CDR1 and CDR2: SGHTS and YDEGEE.

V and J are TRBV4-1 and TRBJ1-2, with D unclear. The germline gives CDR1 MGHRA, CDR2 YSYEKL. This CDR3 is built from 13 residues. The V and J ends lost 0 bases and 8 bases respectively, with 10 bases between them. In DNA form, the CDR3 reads TGCGCCAGCAGCCAAGACGGGGAATACGGCTACACCTTC. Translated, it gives CASSQDGEYGYTF.

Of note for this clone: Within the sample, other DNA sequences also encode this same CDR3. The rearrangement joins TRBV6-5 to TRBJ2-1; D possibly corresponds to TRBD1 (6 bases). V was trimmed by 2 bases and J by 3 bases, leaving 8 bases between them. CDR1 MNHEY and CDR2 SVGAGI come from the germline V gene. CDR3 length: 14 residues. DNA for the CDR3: TGTGCCAGCAGTTACGGGGGCCTCTACAATGAGCAGTTCTTC. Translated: CASSYGGLYNEQFF.

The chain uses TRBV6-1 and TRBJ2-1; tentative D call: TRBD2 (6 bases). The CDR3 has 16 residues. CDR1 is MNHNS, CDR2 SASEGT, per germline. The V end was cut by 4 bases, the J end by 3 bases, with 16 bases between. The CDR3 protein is CASSVLARGSYNEQFF. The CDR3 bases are TGTGCCAGCAGTGTTCTAGCGAGGGGTAGCTACAATGAGCAGTTCTTC.

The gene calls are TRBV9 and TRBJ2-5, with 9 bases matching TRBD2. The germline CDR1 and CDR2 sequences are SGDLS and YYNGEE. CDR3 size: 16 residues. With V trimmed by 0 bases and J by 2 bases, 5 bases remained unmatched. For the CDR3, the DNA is TGTGCCAGCAGCGTAGCCGCTAGCGGGAATCAAGAGACCCAGTACTTC. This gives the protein CASSVAASGNQETQYF. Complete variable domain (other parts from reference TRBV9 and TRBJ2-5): DSGVTQTPKHLITATGQRVTLRCSPRSGDLSVYWYQQSLDQGLQFLIQYYNGEERAKGNILERFSAQQFPDLHSELNLSSLELGDSALYFCASSVAASGNQETQYFGPGTRLLVL.

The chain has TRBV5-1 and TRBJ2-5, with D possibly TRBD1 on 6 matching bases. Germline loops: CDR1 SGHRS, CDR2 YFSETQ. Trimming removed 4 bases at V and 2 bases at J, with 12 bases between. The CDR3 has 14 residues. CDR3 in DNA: TGCGCCAGCAGCCAACAGGACAGTCAAGAGACCCAGTACTTC. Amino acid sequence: CASSQQDSQETQYF.

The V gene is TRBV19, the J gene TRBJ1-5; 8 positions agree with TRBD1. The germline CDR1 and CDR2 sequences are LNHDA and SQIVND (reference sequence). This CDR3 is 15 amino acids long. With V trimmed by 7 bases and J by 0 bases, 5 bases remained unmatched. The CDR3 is CASTWTGSSNQPQHF. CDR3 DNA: TGTGCCAGTACCTGGACAGGGAGTAGCAATCAGCCCCAGCATTTT.

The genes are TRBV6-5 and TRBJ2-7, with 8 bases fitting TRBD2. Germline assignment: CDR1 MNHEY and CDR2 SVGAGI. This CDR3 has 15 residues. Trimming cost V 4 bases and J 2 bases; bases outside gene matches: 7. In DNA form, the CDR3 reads TGTGCCAGCAGTTCCCAGCGGGGGCCGACCTACGAGCAGTACTTC. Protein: CASSSQRGPTYEQYF.

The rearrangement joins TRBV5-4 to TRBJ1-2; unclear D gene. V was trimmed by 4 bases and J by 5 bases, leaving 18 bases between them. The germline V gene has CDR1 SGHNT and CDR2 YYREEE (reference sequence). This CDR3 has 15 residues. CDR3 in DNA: TGTGCCAGCAGCGAGAGGGCTGGCGTGGAGTATGGCTACACCTTC. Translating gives CASSERAGVEYGYTF. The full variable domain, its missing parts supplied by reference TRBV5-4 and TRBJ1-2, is ETGVTQSPTHLIKTRGQQVTLRCSSQSGHNTVSWYQQALGQGPQFIFQYYREEENGRGNFPPRFSGLQFPNYSSELNVNALELDDSALYLCASSERAGVEYGYTFGSGTRLTVV.

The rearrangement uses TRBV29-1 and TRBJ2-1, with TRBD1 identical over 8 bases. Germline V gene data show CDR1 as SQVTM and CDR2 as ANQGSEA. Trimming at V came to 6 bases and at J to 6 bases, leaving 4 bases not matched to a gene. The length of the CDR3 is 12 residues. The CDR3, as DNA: TGCAGCGTACAGGGGGGCCCCAATGAGCAGTTCTTC. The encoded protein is CSVQGGPNEQFF.

The CDR3 bases are TGTGCCAGCAGCTTAGCAATTAATGAAAAACTGTTTTTT. Translating it yields CASSLAINEKLFF. The V call is TRBV11-2, the J call TRBJ1-4; no definite D call. V was pared by 1 base and J by 4 bases, with 4 bases between. Germline V gene sequence: CDR1 SGHAT, CDR2 FQNNGV. This CDR3 is 13 amino acids long.

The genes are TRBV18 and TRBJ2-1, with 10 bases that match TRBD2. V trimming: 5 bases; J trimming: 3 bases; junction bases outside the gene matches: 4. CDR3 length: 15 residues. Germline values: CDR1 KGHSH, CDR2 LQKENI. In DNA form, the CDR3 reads TGTGCCAGCTCATCCATAGCGGGAGGCTACAATGAGCAGTTCTTC. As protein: CASSSIAGGYNEQFF.

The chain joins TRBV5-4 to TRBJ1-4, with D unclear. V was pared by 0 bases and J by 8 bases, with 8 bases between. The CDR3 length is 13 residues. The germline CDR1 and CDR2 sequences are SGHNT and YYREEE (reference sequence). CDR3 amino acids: CASSLAREEKLFF. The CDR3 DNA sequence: TGTGCCAGCAGCTTGGCCCGGGAGGAAAAACTGTTTTTT.

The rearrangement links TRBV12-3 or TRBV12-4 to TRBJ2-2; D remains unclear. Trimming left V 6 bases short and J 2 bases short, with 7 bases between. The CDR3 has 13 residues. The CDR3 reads CASSIQNTGELFF. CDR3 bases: TGTGCCAGCAGCATACAAAACACCGGGGAGCTGTTTTTT.

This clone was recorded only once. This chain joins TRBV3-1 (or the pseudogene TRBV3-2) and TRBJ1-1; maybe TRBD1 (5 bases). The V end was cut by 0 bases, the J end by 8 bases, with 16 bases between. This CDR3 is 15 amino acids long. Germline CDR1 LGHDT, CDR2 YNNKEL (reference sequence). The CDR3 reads CASSQDLGAGREAFF. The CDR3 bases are TGTGCCAGCAGCCAAGATTTAGGGGCCGGTAGAGAAGCTTTCTTT.